Detailed here is one T cell receptor beta chain. Its antigen is unidentified. This same CDR3 is encoded by further DNA sequences in the sample. The treatment was: approximately 18 received Ad26.COV2.S at low or high dose, single or two shots; 5 received placebo; per-sample allocation not given. Sampling was performed 63 days after the first vaccine or placebo injection. The sample is drawn from a study of Ad26.COV2.S vaccination and SARS-CoV-2 variants. The study's findings and limits: Overall T cell responses may have been underestimated by the analyses of TCR breadth and depth. Among vaccine recipients, spike-specific TCR breadth exceeded that of placebo recipients. Once vaccination had occurred, spike-specific CD8+ and CD4+ T cell responses reportedly showed substantial breadth.

The assay was immunoSEQ multiplex PCR, and TCRdb's table has in-frame clones only and misses some. The sample contains 200,000 to 300,000 clones, roughly 90% of which appear only once. The CDR3 length is 14 residues. J gave up 4 bases and V 0 bases, and 3 bases lay outside the gene matches. Germline V lookup: CDR1 SGDLS, CDR2 YYNGEE. This material consisted of peripheral blood, taken in a trial of Ad26.COV2.S vaccine versus placebo. This receptor was obtained from a person aged 18-60 years who received the Ad26.COV2.S COVID-19 vaccine or a placebo. The V gene is TRBV9, the J gene TRBJ2-7; 8 nucleotides line up with TRBD1. DNA of the CDR3: TGTGCCAGCAGCGTAGAAGGACAGGGATACGAGCAGTACTTC. It encodes CASSVEGQGYEQYF.